This TCR beta chain was sequenced during a study of CD8 T cells in Susac syndrome. Study-level results: Susac syndrome CD4+ T cell repertoires showed no clonal expansion.

Germline V gives CDR1 MNHEY, CDR2 SVGEGT. The V end was cut by 3 bases, the J end by 0 bases, with 7 bases between. The CDR3 totals 14 residues. Remarks on this clonotype: Its specificity is unknown.

The RNA, about 0.45 to 1 ug, was put through reverse transcription using random hexamers. The authors amplified TCR beta CDR3 across 54 Vbeta and 13 Jbeta using immunoSEQ multiplex PCR. TCRdb reprocessed the immunoSEQ multiplex PCR reads with MiXCR, giving one entry per CDR3 protein. The table has 150,000 to 200,000 distinct CDR3 sequences, around nine tenths seen once. The sequenced material came from CD4+ T cells from PBMCs. J is TRBJ2-3 and V is TRBV6-2 or TRBV6-3; D unclear. The receptor comes from a human donor with Susac syndrome. In nucleotides, the CDR3 is TGTGCCAGCAGTTATGGGGTTAGCACAGATACGCAGTATTTT. Residues: CASSYGVSTDTQYF.